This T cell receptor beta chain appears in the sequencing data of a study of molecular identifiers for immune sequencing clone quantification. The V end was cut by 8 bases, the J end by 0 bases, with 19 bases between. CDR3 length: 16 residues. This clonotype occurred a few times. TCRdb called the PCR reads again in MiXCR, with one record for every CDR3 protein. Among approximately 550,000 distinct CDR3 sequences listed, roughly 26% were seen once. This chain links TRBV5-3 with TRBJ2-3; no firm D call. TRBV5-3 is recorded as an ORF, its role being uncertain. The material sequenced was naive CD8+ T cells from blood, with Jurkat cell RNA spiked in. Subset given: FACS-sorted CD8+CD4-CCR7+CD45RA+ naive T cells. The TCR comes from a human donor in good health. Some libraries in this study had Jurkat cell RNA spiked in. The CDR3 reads CASSPDAAASTDTQYF. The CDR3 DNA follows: TGTGCCAGCAGCCCGGATGCGGCGGCTAGCACAGATACGCAGTATTTT.